This TCR beta chain appears in the sequencing data of a study of T cells in Graves' hyperthyroidism and ophthalmopathy (dated by TCRdb to about 2019). At the level of the whole study: Peripheral blood was sampled at the time of initial diagnosis, prior to any treatment. A discovery cohort of roughly 96 patients, roughly 45 with Graves' ophthalmopathy and approximately 60 with stable Graves' hyperthyroidism, was used to find distinguishing TCR V-J signatures. Thyroid tissue and blood T-cell repertoires from more than five Graves' hyperthyroidism patients were also compared in the study. Once sampling was done, hyperthyroidism patients were given methimazole at a starting dose of 30 mg daily, whereas ophthalmopathy patients were given high-dose intravenous methylprednisolone. The paper reports TCR Vbeta CDR3 sequencing of some 140 peripheral blood samples: approximately 41 ophthalmopathy, under 80 hyperthyroidism and 17 progressor patients. For training and testing, the 100 or so patients in the discovery cohort were randomly divided in a 7:3 ratio. An independent validation cohort of fewer than 20 hyperthyroidism patients and approximately 16 patients who later progressed to ophthalmopathy tested prospective prediction of ophthalmopathy. Paper-wide results and their limitations: In validation, progression to ophthalmopathy was predicted by the model with around 71% sensitivity and 72.22% specificity, a median of approximately 6.5 months before onset. A model built on a 13 V-J signature distinguished ophthalmopathy from stable hyperthyroidism, reaching 87.88% sensitivity and about 81% specificity in cross-validation and 80%/75% in testing. Blood samples also contained most of the expanded thyroid clonotypes (frequency above 0.001), which suggests that blood repertoires may reflect thyroid immune responses. Sample size was not statistically predetermined, and blinding of investigators to group allocation was not performed.

This clonotype appeared many times. This receptor's antigen is unknown. No much larger clonotype is one base removed from it; base qualities were not supplied. The TCR beta CDR3 regions were amplified from the RNA transcripts. For the first round of RT-PCR on the TCR CDR3, the HTBI primer set was used together with the Qiagen OneStep RT-PCR kit. A second multiplex PCR round built the libraries, followed by size selection and purification. Paired-end sequencing of the libraries was performed with 100 bp reads on an Illumina HiSeq2000. The source study handled its data this way. SOAPnuke was used to process the raw data, with reads discarded if the reads contained adapters or uncalled bases, had a mean Phred below 15, or lacked an exact constant-primer or identifier match. COPE v1.2.5 was used to merge the high-quality paired reads, and each unique nucleotide sequence was defined as a clonotype. Clonotypes were aligned to IMGT TRBV, TRBD and TRBJ reference segments using MiTCR v1.1. The analysis included only V-J combinations with a frequency above 0.0001, which together covered 99.2% of the repertoires. A TCS score was defined as the ratio of F50 (clonal expansion) to E x V (chaos), with BLOSUM62-based TCRdist applied between CDR3 peptides within each V-J. Welch's t-statistics and random forest reduced some 510 V-J features to 13, which were used in a naive Bayes classifier (R e1071). The public reads were reprocessed in TCRdb via fastp at Q25 and MiXCR, keeping in-frame beta chains. Identical CDR3 protein sequences are pooled into one entry, listed with their most common genes and DNA. TCRdb's processing, not the study's, gives the V and J calls here. In this sample the table shows roughly 380,000 distinct CDR3 sequences, roughly 12% of which occur a single time. The ten most abundant clones make up around 20% of the sample.

The hyperthyroidism patients were between 18 and 65 years old and newly diagnosed, with a disease duration of less than 2 months. Exclusion was applied to patients with uncontrolled infections, other autoimmune diseases, pregnancy or lactation. Diagnoses were established on the basis of clinical symptoms, serum thyroxine and TRAb, thyroid ultrasound, and orbital computed tomography. Blood from progressor patients was collected at the time of first diagnosis with hyperthyroidism, before any ophthalmopathy symptoms had appeared. PBMCs were isolated from about 9.2 ml of fresh peripheral blood by Ficoll-Paque density gradient centrifugation. Progressor patients were initially diagnosed with Graves' hyperthyroidism and developed ophthalmopathy during follow-up. Trizol reagent was used to extract total RNA, and RNA quality was then checked on an Agilent 2100 Bioanalyzer. Reading the germline V gene gives CDR1 ENHRY and CDR2 SYGVKD. The CDR3 covers 14 residues, taking in both the cysteine and the phenylalanine. Just the 42-base CDR3 DNA is kept, in frame starting at base 1. V is cut by 10 bases and J by 6 bases, and the space between the germline ends is 19 bases.

Input material: blood. This clonotype was sampled from a man aged 30 to 45 with Graves' hyperthyroidism that later progressed to Graves' ophthalmopathy. Here the chain combines TRBV10-3 and TRBJ1-5; TRBD1 is a weak D gene call, 5 bases matching. In nucleotides, the sequence is TGTGCCACCCAGGGCCAGGGCGCGGGTCAGCCCCAGCATTTT. Its translation reads: CATQGQGAGQPQHF.